The clone carrying this T cell receptor (beta chain) appeared once. Its antigen is still unknown. Germline assignment: CDR1 DFQATT and CDR2 SNEGSKA (reference sequence). Trimming shortened V by 3 bases and J by 4 bases, and 15 bases separated the two germline ends. The CDR3 has 14 amino acids. Treatment: around 19 received Ad26.COV2.S at low or high dose, single or two shots; roughly five received placebo; per-sample allocation not given. Sampling happened 63 days after the first vaccine or placebo injection. This specimen comes from a study of Ad26.COV2.S vaccination and SARS-CoV-2 variants. Study as a whole: Donor got 5x10^10 or 1x10^11 viral particles of Ad26.COV2.S.

Sequencing was performed with immunoSEQ multiplex PCR; in TCRdb, only in-frame clones are kept and a portion is missing. The profile shows fewer than 500,000 clones, about nine tenths of them singletons. The study, taken as a whole, reports: Responses of spike-specific T cells (both CD8+ and CD4+) reportedly showed substantial breadth after vaccination. Vaccinated and placebo-treated recipients had similar non-spike TCR breadth.

The specimen was peripheral blood, collected in a trial of Ad26.COV2.S vaccine versus placebo. This sequence joins TRBV20-1 and TRBJ2-5; no clear D. The receptor was derived from a person between 18 and 65 years old who received the Ad26.COV2.S COVID-19 vaccine or a placebo. The CDR3 sequence is CSASGEGLGETQYF. CDR3 sequence (DNA): TGCAGTGCTAGTGGCGAAGGTTTAGGAGAGACCCAGTACTTC.